One sample yielded the 31 T cell receptor beta chains listed below, sequenced in a study of blood T cell repertoires in COVID-19. Method: immunoSEQ multiplex PCR; TCRdb's copy keeps in-frame clones and lacks some. This sample yields 400,000 to 450,000 clones, of which 80% to 95% are seen a single time; approximately 0.55% belongs to the top ten. The sample consisted of PBMCs or T cells enriched from blood (not recorded which). Receptor source: a man younger than 30 who had recovered from COVID-19.

The rearrangement links TRBV4-2 to TRBJ2-1, with TRBD2 matching 8 bases. J was trimmed by 3 bases and V by 5 bases; bases with no gene match: 3. There are 14 residues in the CDR3. CDR1 is LGHNA and CDR2 is YNFKEQ in the germline V gene. The CDR3 DNA sequence: TGTGCCAGCAGCTTCAGCGGGAGCTACAATGAGCAGTTCTTC. Translated, it gives CASSFSGSYNEQFF.

This clone was observed a handful of times. The J gene is TRBJ2-5, the V gene TRBV4-1; 8 bases align to TRBD1. The junction had 8 bases not matched to a gene; V was cut back by 0 bases and J by 5 bases. CDR1 is MGHRA and CDR2 is YSYEKL in the germline V gene. The CDR3 sequence is 16 residues long. CDR3 DNA sequence: TGCGCCAGCAGCCAAGAATTCGGGGACAGGTCGGAGACCCAGTACTTC. Protein product: CASSQEFGDRSETQYF.

V and J are TRBV6-5 and TRBJ1-5; perhaps TRBD1 as D (6 bases). The germline V gene has CDR1 MNHEY and CDR2 SVGAGI. V dropped 6 bases and J dropped 9 bases, with 15 bases sitting between them. The CDR3 length is 13 residues. CDR3 protein: CASRETGLGPQHF. In nucleotides, the CDR3 is TGTGCCAGCAGGGAGACAGGCCTCGGGCCCCAGCATTTT.

The gene calls are TRBV3-1 (or the pseudogene TRBV3-2) and TRBJ1-1, with 9 bases lining up with TRBD1. The J segment lost 4 bases and the V segment lost 7 bases, leaving 10 bases of the junction unmatched. Germline V CDR1 and CDR2: LGHDT, YNNKEL (reference sequence). The CDR3 consists of 15 residues. The CDR3 region is CASTQGTGFVTEAFF. CDR3 in DNA: TGTGCCAGCACCCAGGGGACAGGGTTTGTCACTGAAGCTTTCTTT.

As regards this clone: Germline and junction disagree at one end, which may indicate a read error. CDR3: CASSLNGQGSYNEQFF. CDR3 in DNA: TGTGCCAGCAGTTTAAACGGACAGGGATCCTACAATGAGCAGTTCTTC. This sequence joins TRBV7-3 and TRBJ2-1, with TRBD1 matching 8 bases. Per germline, CDR1 SGHTA and CDR2 FQGTGA. The CDR3 spans 16 residues.

The rearrangement joins TRBV3-1 (or the pseudogene TRBV3-2) to TRBJ2-5; 9 bases align to TRBD2. Germline V lookup: CDR1 LGHDT, CDR2 YNNKEL (reference sequence). CDR3 length: 20 amino acids. V trimming: 0 bases; J trimming: 2 bases; junction bases outside the gene matches: 16. The CDR3 loop reads CASSQDLRSSGTRIQETQYF. Written as DNA, the CDR3 is TGTGCCAGCAGCCAAGATCTAAGGTCTAGCGGGACCAGGATACAAGAGACCCAGTACTTC.

The V call is TRBV6-5, the J call TRBJ1-5; D unresolved. This CDR3 spans 13 amino acids. The V end lost 10 bases, the J end lost 0 bases, and 10 bases lay between the germline ends. Germline V CDR1 and CDR2: MNHEY, SVGAGI. The CDR3 is CATETSSNQPQHF. For the CDR3, the DNA is TGTGCCACAGAGACAAGTAGCAATCAGCCCCAGCATTTT.

CDR3 loop: CASSGAGAGTEAFF. Here the CDR3 DNA reads TGTGCCAGCAGTGGGGCGGGGGCAGGTACTGAAGCTTTCTTT. The V gene is TRBV25-1, the J gene TRBJ1-1; D may be TRBD1 (6 bases). The CDR3 has 14 residues. From germline, CDR1 is MGHDK and CDR2 SYGVNS. V was cut by 4 bases and J by 5 bases, with 14 bases left in between.

The V and J genes are TRBV7-9 and TRBJ2-7; D may be TRBD1 (6 bases). Trimming removed 2 bases at V and 0 bases at J, with 11 bases between. Germline values: CDR1 SEHNR, CDR2 FQNEAQ (reference sequence). CDR3 size: 15 residues. The CDR3 protein is CASSLTGPSSYEQYF. For the CDR3, the DNA is TGTGCCAGCAGCTTAACAGGGCCGTCCTCCTACGAGCAGTACTTC. Complete variable domain (other parts from reference TRBV7-9 and TRBJ2-7): DTGVSQNPRHKITKRGQNVTFRCDPISEHNRLYWYRQTLGQGPEFLTYFQNEAQLEKSRLLSDRFSAERPKGSFSTLEIQRTEQGDSAMYLCASSLTGPSSYEQYFGPGTRLTVT.

The chain uses TRBV27 and TRBJ1-2; perhaps TRBD1 as D (6 bases). Trimming pared 6 bases from V and 6 bases from J, leaving 14 bases between. The CDR3 totals 13 residues. CDR1 is MNHEY, CDR2 SMNVEV, per germline (reference sequence). The CDR3 region is CASSRQVRDGYTF. CDR3 DNA: TGTGCCAGCAGCCGACAGGTTCGGGATGGCTACACCTTC.

The genes are TRBV27 and TRBJ1-2; D perhaps matches TRBD1 (6 bases). The germline V gene encodes CDR1 MNHEY and CDR2 SMNVEV (reference sequence). CDR3 length: 14 residues. Trimming took 6 bases from V and 7 from J, leaving 18 bases between them. CDR3 amino acids: CASSPRRGSGGYTF. The CDR3 nucleotides read TGTGCCAGCAGCCCCCGAAGGGGGTCAGGTGGCTACACCTTC.

This chain connects TRBV19 to TRBJ1-5, with D perhaps matching TRBD1 (5 bases). This CDR3 has 15 amino acids. The V end was cut by 3 bases, the J end by 0 bases, with 9 bases between. Germline V CDR1 and CDR2: LNHDA, SQIVND (reference sequence). Here the CDR3 reads CASSMDNYSNQPQHF. In DNA form, the CDR3 reads TGTGCCAGTAGTATGGACAATTATAGCAATCAGCCCCAGCATTTT.

This CDR3 reads CASSGLAGTGELFF. CDR3 DNA sequence: TGTGCCAGCAGTGGACTAGCGGGTACCGGGGAGCTGTTTTTT. V and J are TRBV27 and TRBJ2-2; 11 bases match TRBD2. Germline CDR1 reads MNHEY; CDR2 reads SMNVEV (reference sequence). The V segment lost 5 bases and the J segment 5 bases; nucleotides outside the gene matches: 1. This CDR3 contains 14 residues.

In DNA form, the CDR3 reads TGTGCCAGCAGCCAATTAAGCTATCAAGAGACCCAGTACTTC. It translates to CASSQLSYQETQYF. V and J are TRBV3-1 (or the pseudogene TRBV3-2) and TRBJ2-5, with D unresolved. V was cut by 2 bases and J by 2 bases, with 9 bases left in between. CDR1 and CDR2 from the germline V gene are LGHDT and YNNKEL (reference sequence). This CDR3 is built from 14 residues.

The chain joins TRBV5-5 to TRBJ2-3, with a possible D match to TRBD2 (6 bases). Trimming removed 3 bases at V and 2 bases at J, with 10 bases between. In germline, CDR1 is SGHKS, CDR2 YYEKEE (reference sequence). CDR3 length: 14 amino acids. CDR3 residues: CASSSPGLTDTQYF. The CDR3 DNA reads TGTGCCAGCAGCTCCCCGGGACTCACAGATACGCAGTATTTT. Full variable domain (outside the CDR3, taken from reference TRBV5-5 and TRBJ2-3): DAGVTQSPTHLIKTRGQQVTLRCSPISGHKSVSWYQQVLGQGPQFIFQYYEKEERGRGNFPDRFSARQFPNYSSELNVNALLLGDSALYLCASSSPGLTDTQYFGPGTRLTVL.

The V call is TRBV3-1 (or the pseudogene TRBV3-2), the J call TRBJ1-6, with TRBD1 matching over 12 bases. Looked up from germline, CDR1 is LGHDT and CDR2 is YNNKEL (reference sequence). Trimming took 3 bases from V and 14 from J; bases not matched to a gene: 11. The CDR3 is 16 amino acids. Here the CDR3 reads CASSQRDRGLVVALHF. CDR3 bases: TGTGCCAGCAGCCAGAGGGACAGGGGGCTCGTCGTGGCCCTCCACTTT.

This chain uses TRBV5-1 with TRBJ2-7; the match to TRBD2 covers 13 bases. The CDR3 has 16 amino acids. Unmatched junction bases numbered 10, after V lost 4 bases and J lost 6 bases. Germline V lookup: CDR1 SGHRS, CDR2 YFSETQ. Here the CDR3 reads CASSLTQRTSGSEQYF. The DNA for the CDR3 is TGCGCCAGCAGCCTAACGCAGAGGACTAGCGGGAGCGAGCAGTACTTC.

This clone was seen a few times. CDR3 sequence (DNA): TGTGCCAGCAGCTTGGCCGGGGGACACGAGCAGTACTTC. Residues: CASSLAGGHEQYF. V and J are TRBV5-4 and TRBJ2-7; tentative D call: TRBD2 (6 bases). The germline gives CDR1 SGHNT, CDR2 YYREEE (reference sequence). Between the trimmed V and J ends, which lost 0 bases and 5 bases, there was a span of 9 bases. The CDR3 is 13 amino acids.

The genes are TRBV10-3 and TRBJ2-1; no clear D. The CDR3 is made up of 14 amino acids. V was cut by 6 bases and J by 1 base, with 10 bases left in between. Per the germline V gene, CDR1 is ENHRY and CDR2 is SYGVKD. Here the CDR3 DNA reads TGTGCCATCAGCCCTCTCGGTTCCTACAATGAGCAGTTCTTC. Protein sequence: CAISPLGSYNEQFF.

J is TRBJ2-7 and V is TRBV10-2, with D perhaps matching TRBD2 (5 bases). The CDR3 runs to 12 residues. V dropped 5 bases and J dropped 7 bases, with 12 bases sitting between them. Germline values: CDR1 WSHSY, CDR2 SAAADI. CDR3 in DNA: TGCGCCAGCAGTTGGCTAGCTGAGGAGCAGTACTTC. Translation gives CASSWLAEEQYF.

This clone showed up just once. The genes are TRBV5-5 and TRBJ2-7, with a possible D match to TRBD1 (6 bases). Trimming removed 4 bases at V and 4 bases at J, with 18 bases between. This CDR3 comprises 15 residues. Germline CDR1 SGHKS, CDR2 YYEKEE (reference sequence). CDR3 loop: CASSPTPGHSYEQYF. CDR3 bases: TGTGCCAGCAGCCCGACCCCGGGACACTCGTACGAGCAGTACTTC. The full variable domain, rest sourced from reference TRBV5-5 and TRBJ2-7, is DAGVTQSPTHLIKTRGQQVTLRCSPISGHKSVSWYQQVLGQGPQFIFQYYEKEERGRGNFPDRFSARQFPNYSSELNVNALLLGDSALYLCASSPTPGHSYEQYFGPGTRLTVT.

This chain connects TRBV5-1 to TRBJ1-1; weak D call: TRBD1 (6 bases). There are 17 residues in the CDR3. The ends were cut back, 4 bases at V and 7 bases at J, with 26 bases in the middle. CDR1 and CDR2 from the germline V gene are SGHRS and YFSETQ. CDR3 in amino acids: CASSLRKQGSTGVEAFF. The CDR3 DNA follows: TGCGCCAGCAGCCTGAGAAAACAGGGTTCCACGGGCGTTGAAGCTTTCTTT.

This clone was detected many times. The J gene is TRBJ2-4, the V gene TRBV10-2; 7 bases agree with TRBD2. The germline CDR1 and CDR2 sequences are WSHSY and SAAADI. The trim removed 5 bases at V and 9 bases at J, leaving 7 bases unmatched. CDR3 length: 13 residues. CDR3 DNA sequence: TGCGCCAGCAGTAGTGTTGGCGGGGGCATTCAGTACTTC. Amino acids: CASSSVGGGIQYF.

In this sample, this clone turned up once. The V call is TRBV7-8, the J call TRBJ2-2; 7 nucleotides agree with TRBD1. This CDR3 region has 17 residues. Germline CDR1 is SGHVS and CDR2 is FQNEAQ. J gave up 5 bases and V 5 bases, and 14 bases lay outside the gene matches. The CDR3 coding sequence is TGTGCCAGCAGCCACGTAGGGGGCGGAGCCATAACCGGGGAGCTGTTTTTT. It codes for CASSHVGGGAITGELFF.

The sample holds one count of this clone. The V and J genes are TRBV5-4 and TRBJ2-1, with D unclear. Between the trimmed V and J ends, which lost 2 bases and 7 bases, there was a span of 10 bases. The germline gives CDR1 SGHNT, CDR2 YYREEE (reference sequence). The CDR3 contains 13 residues. This CDR3 is CASSFSGWNEQFF. CDR3 in DNA: TGTGCCAGCAGCTTTAGTGGTTGGAATGAGCAGTTCTTC.

V gene TRBV27 combines with J gene TRBJ2-7; tentative D call: TRBD2 (7 bases). With 4 bases removed from V and 3 bases from J, the gap between germline ends came to 16 bases. CDR3 length: 15 amino acids. CDR1 MNHEY and CDR2 SMNVEV come from the germline V gene (reference sequence). The CDR3 DNA follows: TGTGCCAGCAGTTGGGGGGGGCTGGCTAACTACGAGCAGTACTTC. Its translation is CASSWGGLANYEQYF.

The chain employs TRBV19 and TRBJ1-5, with 7 bases identical to TRBD1. CDR1 is LNHDA, CDR2 SQIVND, per germline (reference sequence). CDR3 length: 17 amino acids. The V and J ends lost 4 bases and 0 bases, in that order; junction bases with no gene match: 9. DNA of the CDR3: TGTGCCAGTAGTAAAGGGACAGAGTTGTATAGCAATCAGCCCCAGCATTTT. Translation: CASSKGTELYSNQPQHF.

The J gene is TRBJ1-4, the V gene TRBV18, with D perhaps matching TRBD1 (6 bases). The CDR3 totals 15 residues. Trimming shortened V by 5 bases and J by 8 bases, and 18 bases separated the two germline ends. CDR1 and CDR2 (germline): KGHSH, LQKENI. The CDR3 DNA reads TGTGCCAGCTCATCCAGCTCAGGGGAAGGAGAAAAACTGTTTTTT. Its protein product is CASSSSSGEGEKLFF.

There are a few counts of this clone. CDR3 residues: CASSSDLGELQPQHF. Here the CDR3 DNA reads TGTGCCAGCAGCAGCGACTTAGGAGAGCTTCAGCCCCAGCATTTT. J is TRBJ1-5 and V is TRBV28; D gene unclear. This CDR3 region has 15 residues. The V and J ends lost 6 bases and 6 bases respectively, with 18 bases between them. CDR1 and CDR2 from the germline V gene are MDHEN and SYDVKM.

V and J are TRBV5-1 and TRBJ1-1, with D tentatively TRBD1 (6 bases). V was cut by 0 bases and J by 4 bases, with 13 bases left in between. Per germline, CDR1 SGHRS and CDR2 YFSETQ. The CDR3 length is 15 residues. The CDR3 coding sequence is TGCGCCAGCAGCTTGGCCAACAGGGCTCTCACTGAAGCTTTCTTT. Residues: CASSLANRALTEAFF.

This clone has only one observation. The chain carries TRBV13 and TRBJ2-1; 13 bases map to TRBD2. CDR3 length: 18 amino acids. Germline-derived CDR1 and CDR2 are PRHDT and FYEKMQ (reference sequence). V dropped 4 bases and J dropped 3; count of bases not matched to a gene: 9. CDR3 sequence reads: CASSYQALAGGSYNEQFF. The DNA of the CDR3 is TGTGCCAGCAGCTATCAGGCACTAGCGGGGGGGAGCTACAATGAGCAGTTCTTC.